What follows describes a single T cell receptor (beta chain). Its antigen is currently unknown. After the first PCR, alpha and beta chain libraries were processed separately. These data are taken from a study of naive and memory T cell subsets. Whole-study findings and limits: In naive cells, over 95% of TCR sequences were seen only once. Especially in CD8 cells, naive repertoires contained a few larger clonotypes, possibly CD45RA-re-expressing memory cells. In CD4 and CD8 cells, diversity dropped from naive through EMRA. Activation and differentiation may alter RNA-based TCR counts.

The beta constant-region primer was an equimolar mix of two oligonucleotides covering TRBC1 and TRBC2. Four rounds of PCR amplified the ligated cDNA using nested alpha and beta constant-region primers plus SP2. TCRdb reanalysed the UMI-ligation and nested PCR reads using MiXCR and keeps one entry per CDR3 protein. The sample shows some 110,000 distinct CDR3 sequences, roughly 15% of them seen only once. Germline CDR1 and CDR2: MGHRA and YSYEKL. The ends were cut back, 3 bases at V and 0 bases at J, with 21 bases in the middle. The CDR3 loop spans 18 amino acids. This clonotype was sampled from a human donor in good health. The gene calls are TRBV4-1 and TRBJ2-7, with D tentatively TRBD2 (5 bases). Sequencing was done on a sample of naive CD8+ T cells from blood. For the CDR3, the DNA is TGCGCCAGCAGCCAGAATGGACTCTTGGCGAGGAACTCCTACGAGCAGTACTTC. Residues: CASSQNGLLARNSYEQYF.